This TCR beta chain originates from a study of CD8 T cells in Susac syndrome. Across the study: Patients with Susac syndrome were therapy-naive, on corticosteroids, or on intravenous immunoglobulin alone at the time that blood was drawn.

0.5 to 1 ug RNA was reverse transcribed with random hexamers. TCRdb independently ran MiXCR on the immunoSEQ multiplex PCR reads; one entry per CDR3 protein. The sample has 200,000 or so distinct CDR3 sequences; roughly 94% are singletons. CDR3 length: 14 residues. CDR1 and CDR2 from the germline V gene are MDHEN and SYDVKM. Trimming took 7 bases from V and 1 from J, leaving 13 bases between them. CD8+ and CD4+ T cells from blood underwent TCR beta sequencing. Negative isolation yielded CD8+ and CD4+ T cells; FACS enriched TEMRA cells. This sequence joins TRBV28 and TRBJ2-5; D gene uncertain. Sequenced material: CD8+ T cells from PBMCs. This TCR was sampled from a human donor with Susac syndrome. Here the CDR3 DNA reads TGTGCCAGCACTTCCGATCGGATCCAAGAGACCCAGTACTTC. Translation gives CASTSDRIQETQYF.